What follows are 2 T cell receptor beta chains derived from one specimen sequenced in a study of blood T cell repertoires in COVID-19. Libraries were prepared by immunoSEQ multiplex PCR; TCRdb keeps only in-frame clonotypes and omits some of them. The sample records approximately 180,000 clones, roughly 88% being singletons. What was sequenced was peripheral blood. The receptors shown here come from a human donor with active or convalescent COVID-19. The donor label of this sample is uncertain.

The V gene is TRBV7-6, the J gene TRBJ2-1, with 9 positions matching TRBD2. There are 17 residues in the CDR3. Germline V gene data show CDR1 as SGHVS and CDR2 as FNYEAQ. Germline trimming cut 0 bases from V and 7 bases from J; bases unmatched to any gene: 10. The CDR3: CASSLARGRGGSNEQFF. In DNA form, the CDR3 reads TGTGCCAGCAGCTTAGCGCGAGGGCGGGGGGGCTCAAATGAGCAGTTCTTC.

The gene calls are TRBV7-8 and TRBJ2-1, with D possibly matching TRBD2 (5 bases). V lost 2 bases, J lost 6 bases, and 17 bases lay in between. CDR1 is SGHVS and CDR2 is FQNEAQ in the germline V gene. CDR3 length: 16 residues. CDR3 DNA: TGTGCCAGCAGCTTAAGGGCCGCGACTACTAGCAATGAGCAGTTCTTC. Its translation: CASSLRAATTSNEQFF.